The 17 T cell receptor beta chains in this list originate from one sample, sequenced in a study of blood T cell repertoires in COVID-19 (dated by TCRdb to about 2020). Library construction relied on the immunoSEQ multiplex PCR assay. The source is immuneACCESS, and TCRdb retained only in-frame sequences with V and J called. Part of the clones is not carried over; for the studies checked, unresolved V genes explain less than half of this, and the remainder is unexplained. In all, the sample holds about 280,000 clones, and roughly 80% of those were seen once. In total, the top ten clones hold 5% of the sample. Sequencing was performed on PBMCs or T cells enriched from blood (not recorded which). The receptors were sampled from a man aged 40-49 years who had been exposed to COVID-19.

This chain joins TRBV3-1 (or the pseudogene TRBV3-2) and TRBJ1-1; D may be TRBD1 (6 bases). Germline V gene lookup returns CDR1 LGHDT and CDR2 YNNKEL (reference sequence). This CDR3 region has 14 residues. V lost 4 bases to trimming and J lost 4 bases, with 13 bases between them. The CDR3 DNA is TGTGCCAGCAGCCTGGGGGCCGTGGGCACTGAAGCTTTCTTT. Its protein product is CASSLGAVGTEAFF.

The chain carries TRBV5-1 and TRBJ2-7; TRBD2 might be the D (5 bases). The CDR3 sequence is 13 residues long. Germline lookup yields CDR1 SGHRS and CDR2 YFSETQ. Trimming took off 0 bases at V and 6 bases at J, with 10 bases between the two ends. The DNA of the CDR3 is TGCGCCAGCAGCTTGGCGGGGTCACGCGAGCAGTACTTC. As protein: CASSLAGSREQYF.

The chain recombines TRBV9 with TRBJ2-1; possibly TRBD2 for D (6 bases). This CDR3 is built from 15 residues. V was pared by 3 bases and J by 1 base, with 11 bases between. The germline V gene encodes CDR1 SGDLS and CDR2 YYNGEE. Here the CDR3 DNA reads TGTGCCAGCAGCGCCTCTAGCGAGTCCTACAATGAGCAGTTCTTC. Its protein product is CASSASSESYNEQFF.

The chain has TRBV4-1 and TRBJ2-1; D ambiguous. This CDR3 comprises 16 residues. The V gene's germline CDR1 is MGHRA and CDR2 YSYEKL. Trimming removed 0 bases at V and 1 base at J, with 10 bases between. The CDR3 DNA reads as TGCGCCAGCAGCCAAGATTTGAGAGATTCCTACAATGAGCAGTTCTTC. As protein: CASSQDLRDSYNEQFF.

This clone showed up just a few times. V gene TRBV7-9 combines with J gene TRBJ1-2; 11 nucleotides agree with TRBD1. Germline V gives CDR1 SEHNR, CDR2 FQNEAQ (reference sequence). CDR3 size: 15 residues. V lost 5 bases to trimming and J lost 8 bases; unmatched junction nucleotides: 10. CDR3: CASSPGQGAFGGYTF. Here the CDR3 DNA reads TGTGCCAGCAGCCCAGGACAGGGGGCTTTTGGCGGCTACACCTTC.

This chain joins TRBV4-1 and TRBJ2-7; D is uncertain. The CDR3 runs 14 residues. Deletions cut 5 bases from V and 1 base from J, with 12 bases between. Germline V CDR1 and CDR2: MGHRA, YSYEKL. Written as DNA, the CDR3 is TGCGCCAGCAGCAACCTAGAGAGATCCTACGAGCAGTACTTC. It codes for CASSNLERSYEQYF.

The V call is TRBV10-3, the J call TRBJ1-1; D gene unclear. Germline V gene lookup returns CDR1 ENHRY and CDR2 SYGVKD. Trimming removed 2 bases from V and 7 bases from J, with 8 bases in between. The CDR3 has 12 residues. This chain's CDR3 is CAISETENEAFF. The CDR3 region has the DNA TGTGCCATCAGTGAGACGGAGAATGAAGCTTTCTTT.

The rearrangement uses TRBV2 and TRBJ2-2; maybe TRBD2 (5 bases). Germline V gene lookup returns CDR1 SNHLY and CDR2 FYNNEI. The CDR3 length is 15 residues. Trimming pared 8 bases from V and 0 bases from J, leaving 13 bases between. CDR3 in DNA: TGTGCCAGCGCAAGGACTTTCACGAACACCGGGGAGCTGTTTTTT. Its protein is CASARTFTNTGELFF.

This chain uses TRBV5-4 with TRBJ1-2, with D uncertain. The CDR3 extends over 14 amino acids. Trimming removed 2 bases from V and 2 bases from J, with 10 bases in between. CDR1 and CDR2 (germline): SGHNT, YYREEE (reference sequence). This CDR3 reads CASSFSNRNYGYTF. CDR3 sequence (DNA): TGTGCCAGCAGCTTTTCGAACAGAAACTATGGCTACACCTTC.

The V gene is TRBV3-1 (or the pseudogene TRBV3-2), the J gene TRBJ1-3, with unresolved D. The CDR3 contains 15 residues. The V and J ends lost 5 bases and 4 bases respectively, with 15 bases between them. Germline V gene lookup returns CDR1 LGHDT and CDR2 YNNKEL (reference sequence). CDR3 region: CASSGPPVEGNTIYF. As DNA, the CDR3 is TGTGCCAGCAGCGGGCCGCCGGTCGAGGGAAACACCATATATTTT.

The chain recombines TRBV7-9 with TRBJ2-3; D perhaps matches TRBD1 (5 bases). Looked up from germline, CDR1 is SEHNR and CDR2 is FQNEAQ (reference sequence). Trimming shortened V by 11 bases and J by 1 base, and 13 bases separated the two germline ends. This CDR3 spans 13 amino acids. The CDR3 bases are TGTGCCTCTAGGGGTATGGGCACAGATACGCAGTATTTT. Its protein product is CASRGMGTDTQYF.

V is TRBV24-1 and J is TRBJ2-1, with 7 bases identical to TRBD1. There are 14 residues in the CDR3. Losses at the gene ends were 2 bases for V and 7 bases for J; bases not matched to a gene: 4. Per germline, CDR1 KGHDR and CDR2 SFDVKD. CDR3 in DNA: TGTGCCACCAGTGATTGGGGGACAGAAAATGAGCAGTTCTTC. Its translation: CATSDWGTENEQFF.

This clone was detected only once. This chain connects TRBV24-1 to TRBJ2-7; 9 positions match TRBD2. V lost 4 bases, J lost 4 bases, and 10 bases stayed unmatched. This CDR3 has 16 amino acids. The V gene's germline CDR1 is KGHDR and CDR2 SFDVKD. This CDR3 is CATSDLGVAGAYEQYF. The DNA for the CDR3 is TGTGCCACCAGTGACCTGGGGGTAGCGGGAGCGTACGAGCAGTACTTC.

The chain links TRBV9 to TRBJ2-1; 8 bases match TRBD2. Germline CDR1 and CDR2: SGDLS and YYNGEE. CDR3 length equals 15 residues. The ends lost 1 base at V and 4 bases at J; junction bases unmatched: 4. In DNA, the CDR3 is TGTGCCAGCAGCGTACAAGGGACTAGTTACAATGAGCAGTTCTTC. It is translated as CASSVQGTSYNEQFF.

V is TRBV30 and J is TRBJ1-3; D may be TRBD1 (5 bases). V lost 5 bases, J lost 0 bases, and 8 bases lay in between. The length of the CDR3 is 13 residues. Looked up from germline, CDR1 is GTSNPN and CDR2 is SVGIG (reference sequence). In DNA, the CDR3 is TGTGCCTGGTGTAGGGGCTCTGGAAACACCATATATTTT. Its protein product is CAWCRGSGNTIYF.

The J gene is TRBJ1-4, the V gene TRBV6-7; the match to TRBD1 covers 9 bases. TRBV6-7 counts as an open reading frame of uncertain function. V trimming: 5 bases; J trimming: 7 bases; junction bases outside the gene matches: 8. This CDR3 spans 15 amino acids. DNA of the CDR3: TGTGCCAGCAGTGCAACAGGGGGCGGTGGTGAAAAACTGTTTTTT. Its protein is CASSATGGGGEKLFF.

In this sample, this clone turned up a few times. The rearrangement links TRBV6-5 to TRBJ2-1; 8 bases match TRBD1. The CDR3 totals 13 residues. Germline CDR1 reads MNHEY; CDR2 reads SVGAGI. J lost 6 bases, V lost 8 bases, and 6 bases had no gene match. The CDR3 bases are TGTGCCAGCTTATTCACAGGGGGCAATGAGCAGTTCTTC. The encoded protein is CASLFTGGNEQFF.